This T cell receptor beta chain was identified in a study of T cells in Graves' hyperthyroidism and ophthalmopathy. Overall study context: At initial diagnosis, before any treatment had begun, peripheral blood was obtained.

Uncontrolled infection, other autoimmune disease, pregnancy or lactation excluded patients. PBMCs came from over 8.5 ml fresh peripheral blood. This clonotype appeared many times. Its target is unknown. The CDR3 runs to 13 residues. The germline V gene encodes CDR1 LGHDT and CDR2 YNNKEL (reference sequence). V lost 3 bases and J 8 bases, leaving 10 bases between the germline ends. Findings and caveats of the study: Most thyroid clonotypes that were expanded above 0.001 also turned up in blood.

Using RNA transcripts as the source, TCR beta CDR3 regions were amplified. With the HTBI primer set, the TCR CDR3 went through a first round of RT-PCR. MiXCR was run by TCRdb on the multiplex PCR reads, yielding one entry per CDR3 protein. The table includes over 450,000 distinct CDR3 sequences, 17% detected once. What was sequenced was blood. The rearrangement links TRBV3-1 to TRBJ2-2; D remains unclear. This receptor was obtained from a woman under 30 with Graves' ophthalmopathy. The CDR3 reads CASSHRQPGELFF. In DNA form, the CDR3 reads TGTGCCAGCAGCCATAGGCAGCCGGGGGAGCTGTTTTTT.